This T cell receptor (beta chain) was identified in a study of shared clonotypes between healthy human individuals. Clones were sequenced by immunoSEQ multiplex PCR, and TCRdb holds only the in-frame ones, with some missing. The repertoire holds around 700,000 clones, with around 92% as singletons. This CDR3 is 17 amino acids long. Germline lookup yields CDR1 LGHNA and CDR2 YSLEER. After removal of 3 bases from V and 4 bases from J, the junction contained 10 bases not matched to a gene. Cells designated naive CD8 were CD45RO-negative and were positively selected for CCR7, with terminally differentiated effector memory CD45RA+ cells excluded.

Specimen: naive CD8+ T cells sorted from blood. The clonotype comes from a man between 25 and 39 years old in good health. This sequence joins TRBV4-3 and TRBJ2-2; TRBD1 matches 8 bases. The CDR3 nucleotides read TGCGCCAGCAGCCAGGACTCAAGGACAGGGAGCACCGGGGAGCTGTTTTTT. Translating it yields CASSQDSRTGSTGELFF.